This TCR beta chain was found in a study of CD8+CD57+ T cells in acquired aplastic anemia. Trimming left V 6 bases short and J 4 bases short, with 10 bases between. CDR3 length: 12 residues. Germline assignment: CDR1 WSHSY and CDR2 SAAADI. Individuals selected for sequencing had exhibited CD8+CD57+ cell expansion on flow cytometry. The patients, all of them, had severe acquired aplastic anemia. Genomic DNA, serving as template, underwent TCR beta VDJ and CDR3 profiling. MiXCR, applied by TCRdb to the reads, yields one record per CDR3 protein. The repertoire includes about 290,000 distinct CDR3 sequences, 56% of them detected once, and 1% to 1.5% sits in the top ten.

The receptor comes from a human donor with aplastic anemia. The chain couples TRBV10-2 to TRBJ2-7; TRBD2 might be the D (6 bases). What was sequenced was sorted CD4+, CD8+, or CD8+CD57+ T cells (not recorded which) from PBMCs. CDR3 bases: TGCGCCAGCAGACAGACTAGTTACGAGCAGTACTTC. Its protein product is CASRQTSYEQYF.